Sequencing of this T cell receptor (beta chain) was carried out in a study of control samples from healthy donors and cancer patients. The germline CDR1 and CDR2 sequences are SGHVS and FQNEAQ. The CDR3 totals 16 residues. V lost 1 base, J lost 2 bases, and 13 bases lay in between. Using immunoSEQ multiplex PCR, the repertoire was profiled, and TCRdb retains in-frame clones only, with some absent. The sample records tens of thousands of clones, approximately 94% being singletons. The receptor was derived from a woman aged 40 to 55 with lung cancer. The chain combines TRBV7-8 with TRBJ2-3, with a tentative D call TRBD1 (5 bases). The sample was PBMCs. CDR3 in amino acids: CASSLGPTGVTDTQYF. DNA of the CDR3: TGTGCCAGCAGCTTAGGTCCAACAGGAGTCACAGATACGCAGTATTTT.